The rows below give T cell receptor beta chains drawn from one sample of a study of blood T cell repertoires in COVID-19. Assay: immunoSEQ multiplex PCR; the TCRdb copy retains only in-frame clones and omits some. The sample contains some 110,000 clones, over 65% of which appear only once. Sequenced input: peripheral blood. The receptors stem from a man aged 65 to 85 with acute or convalescent COVID-19. Both conserved end residues are part of each CDR3. D genes are given only for firm matches. A clone size is listed for some rows: how often the clone was seen (once, few, many), or a class if it is expanded.

V gene	clone size	J gene	D gene	CDR3 protein	CDR3 DNA
TRBV5-1	.	TRBJ2-1	TRBD1	CASSLTGTAFNNEQFF	TGCGCCAGCAGCTTAACCGGGACAGCATTCAACAATGAGCAGTTCTTC
TRBV7-2	.	TRBJ1-2	.	CASSLVWQAINYGYTF	TGTGCCAGCAGCTTAGTGTGGCAGGCAATTAACTATGGCTACACCTTC
TRBV7-2	.	TRBJ2-2	TRBD2	CASSLGGLAGNTGELFF	TGTGCCAGCAGCTTAGGAGGACTAGCGGGAAACACCGGGGAGCTGTTTTTT
TRBV11-2	few	TRBJ2-7	.	CASSQQTNSYEQYF	TGTGCCAGCAGCCAACAGACCAACTCCTACGAGCAGTACTTC
TRBV30	.	TRBJ2-3	.	CAWSGGDTQYF	TGTGCCTGGAGTGGAGGAGATACGCAGTATTTT
TRBV11-2	.	TRBJ1-4	.	CASSLPAYTRENEKLFF	TGTGCCAGCAGCCTCCCGGCTTATACGCGGGAAAATGAAAAACTGTTTTTT
TRBV27	.	TRBJ2-2	.	CASSFRGGTGELFF	TGTGCCAGCAGTTTCAGGGGAGGGACCGGGGAGCTGTTTTTT
TRBV27	.	TRBJ2-2	TRBD2	CASRPGGSVAGELFF	TGTGCCAGCAGACCGGGGGGGTCGGTCGCCGGGGAGCTGTTTTTT
TRBV18	.	TRBJ2-3	.	CASSPTGDTQYF	TGTGCCAGCTCGCCGACGGGAGATACGCAGTATTTT
TRBV16	few	TRBJ2-3	.	CASSPGEETDTQYF	TGTGCCAGCAGCCCGGGGGAGGAAACAGATACGCAGTATTTT
TRBV6-6	.	TRBJ1-6	.	CASSYSGSPLHF	TGTGCCAGCAGTTACTCCGGTTCACCCCTCCACTTT
TRBV9	once	TRBJ2-3	TRBD1	CASSAGQGATDTQYF	TGTGCCAGCAGCGCGGGACAGGGGGCGACAGATACGCAGTATTTT
TRBV6-6	.	TRBJ2-6	.	CASSSADSGANVLTF	TGTGCCAGCAGTTCTGCGGACTCTGGGGCCAACGTCCTGACTTTC
TRBV30	.	TRBJ1-6	.	CAWSVTGYYNSPLHF	TGTGCCTGGAGTGTTACAGGGTACTATAATTCACCCCTCCACTTT
TRBV7-2	.	TRBJ2-7	.	CASSLYRGLYEQYF	TGTGCCAGCAGCTTATATCGGGGACTCTACGAGCAGTACTTC
TRBV11-1	.	TRBJ1-1	TRBD1	CASSPSPGQGSPEAFF	TGTGCCAGCAGCCCAAGTCCGGGACAGGGGTCGCCTGAAGCTTTCTTT